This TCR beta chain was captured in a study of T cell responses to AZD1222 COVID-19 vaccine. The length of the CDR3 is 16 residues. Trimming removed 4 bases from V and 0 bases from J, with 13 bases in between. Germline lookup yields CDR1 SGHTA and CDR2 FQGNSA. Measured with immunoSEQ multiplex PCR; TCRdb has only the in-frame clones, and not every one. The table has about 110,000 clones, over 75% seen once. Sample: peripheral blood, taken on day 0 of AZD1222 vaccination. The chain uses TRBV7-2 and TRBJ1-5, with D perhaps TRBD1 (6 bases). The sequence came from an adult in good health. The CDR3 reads CASSSLTGYSNQPQHF. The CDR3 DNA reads TGTGCCAGCAGCTCCCTGACAGGATATAGCAATCAGCCCCAGCATTTT.